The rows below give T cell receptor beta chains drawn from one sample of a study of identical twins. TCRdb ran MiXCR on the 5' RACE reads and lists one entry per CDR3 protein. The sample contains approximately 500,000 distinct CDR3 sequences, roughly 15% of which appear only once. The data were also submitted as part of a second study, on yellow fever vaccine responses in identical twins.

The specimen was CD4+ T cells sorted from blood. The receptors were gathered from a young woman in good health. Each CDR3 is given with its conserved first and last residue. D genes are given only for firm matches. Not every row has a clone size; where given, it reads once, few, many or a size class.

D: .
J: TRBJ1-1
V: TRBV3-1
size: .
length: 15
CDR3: CASSQGVRVSAEAFF
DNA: TGTGCCAGCAGCCAAGGGGTCAGGGTATCCGCTGAAGCTTTCTTT

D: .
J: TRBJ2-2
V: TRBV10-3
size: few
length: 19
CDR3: CAISAFPPLVQGGTGELFF
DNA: TGTGCCATCAGTGCTTTCCCCCCTTTGGTCCAGGGGGGCACCGGGGAGCTGTTTTTT

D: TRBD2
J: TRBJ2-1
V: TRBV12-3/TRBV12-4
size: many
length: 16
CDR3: CASRSTGTGGFNEQFF
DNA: TGTGCCAGCAGGTCTACCGGGACGGGGGGGTTCAATGAGCAGTTCTTC

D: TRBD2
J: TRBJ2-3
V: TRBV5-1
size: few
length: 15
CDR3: CASSSKPTSSDTQYF
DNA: TGCGCCAGCAGCTCGAAACCGACTAGCTCAGATACGCAGTATTTT

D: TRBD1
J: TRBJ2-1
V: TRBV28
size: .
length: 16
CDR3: CASSSSGTGGYNEQFF
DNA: TGTGCCAGCAGTTCCTCCGGGACAGGGGGCTATAATGAGCAGTTCTTC

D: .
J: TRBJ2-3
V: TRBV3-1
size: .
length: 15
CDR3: CASSQGAATTGTQYF
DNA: TGTGCCAGCAGCCAGGGGGCGGCAACCACGGGTACGCAGTATTTT

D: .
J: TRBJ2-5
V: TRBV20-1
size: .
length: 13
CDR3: CSAQGRPQETQYF
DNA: TGCAGTGCCCAGGGACGGCCCCAAGAGACCCAGTACTTC

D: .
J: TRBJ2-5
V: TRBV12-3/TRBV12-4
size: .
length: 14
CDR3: CASSLVMASAYAHF
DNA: TGTGCCAGCAGTTTAGTGATGGCTAGCGCTTACGCGCACTTC

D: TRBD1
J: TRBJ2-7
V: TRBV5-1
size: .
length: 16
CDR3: CASSLGPGQGSYEQYF
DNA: TGCGCCAGCAGCTTGGGCCCTGGACAGGGGAGCTACGAGCAGTACTTC

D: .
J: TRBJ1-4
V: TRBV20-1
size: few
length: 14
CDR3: CSASCSSANEKLFF
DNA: TGCAGTGCTAGTTGTTCGTCAGCTAATGAAAAACTGTTTTTT

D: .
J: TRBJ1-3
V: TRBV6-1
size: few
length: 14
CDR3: CASSSLTSGNTIYF
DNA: TGTGCCAGCAGCTCCCTAACAAGTGGAAACACCATATATTTT

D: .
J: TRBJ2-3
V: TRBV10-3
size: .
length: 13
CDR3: CAISPERTDTQYF
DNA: TGTGCCATCAGTCCGGAACGCACAGATACGCAGTATTTT

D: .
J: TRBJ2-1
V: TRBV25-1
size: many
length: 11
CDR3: CASSDDFKQFF
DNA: TGTGCCAGCAGTGACGATTTCAAGCAGTTCTTC

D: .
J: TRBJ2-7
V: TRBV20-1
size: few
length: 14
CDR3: CSALRAGPSYEQYF
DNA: TGCAGTGCTCTTAGGGCGGGGCCCTCCTACGAGCAGTACTTC

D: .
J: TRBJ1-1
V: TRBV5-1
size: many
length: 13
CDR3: CASSGQSNTEAFF
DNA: TGCGCCAGCAGCGGCCAGTCAAACACTGAAGCTTTCTTT

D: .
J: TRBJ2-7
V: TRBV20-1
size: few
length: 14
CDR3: CSARARDSSYEQYF
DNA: TGCAGTGCTAGAGCTCGGGACTCCTCCTACGAGCAGTACTTC

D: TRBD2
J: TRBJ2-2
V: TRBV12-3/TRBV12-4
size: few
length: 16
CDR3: CASSLLRGGNTGELFF
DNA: TGTGCCAGCAGTTTATTGCGGGGGGGTAACACCGGGGAGCTGTTTTTT

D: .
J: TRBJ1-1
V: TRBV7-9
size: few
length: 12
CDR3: CASTFMNTEAFF
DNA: TGTGCCAGCACCTTCATGAACACTGAAGCTTTCTTT

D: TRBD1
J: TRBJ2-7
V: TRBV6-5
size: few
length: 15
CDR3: CASSYRGQGINEQYF
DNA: TGTGCCAGCAGTTACAGGGGACAGGGAATTAACGAGCAGTACTTC

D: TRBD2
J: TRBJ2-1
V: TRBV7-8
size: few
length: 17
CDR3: CASRRRSGRAGDNEQFF
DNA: TGTGCCAGCAGGCGCCGTAGCGGGAGGGCCGGGGACAATGAGCAGTTCTTC

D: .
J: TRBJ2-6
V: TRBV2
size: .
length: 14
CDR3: CASLGFSGANVLTF
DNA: TGTGCCAGTCTAGGGTTTTCTGGGGCCAACGTCCTGACTTTC

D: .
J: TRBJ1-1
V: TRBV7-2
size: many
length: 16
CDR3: CASSPPARGMNTEAFF
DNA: TGTGCCAGCAGCCCGCCCGCACGAGGGATGAACACTGAAGCTTTCTTT

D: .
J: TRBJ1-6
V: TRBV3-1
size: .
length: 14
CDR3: CASSQGYGNSPLHF
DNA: TGTGCCAGCAGCCAAGGGTACGGTAATTCACCCCTCCACTTT

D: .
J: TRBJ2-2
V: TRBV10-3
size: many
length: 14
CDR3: CAISEAGLTGELFF
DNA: TGTGCCATCAGTGAGGCGGGGCTGACCGGGGAGCTGTTTTTT

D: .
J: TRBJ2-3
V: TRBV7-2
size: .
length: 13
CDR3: CASSYRRQVPQYF
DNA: TGTGCCAGCAGCTACCGTAGACAGGTCCCCCAGTATTTT

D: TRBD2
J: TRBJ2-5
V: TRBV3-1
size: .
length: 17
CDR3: CASSQVFTGGRQETQYF
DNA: TGTGCCAGCAGCCAAGTCTTTACGGGGGGGCGTCAAGAGACCCAGTACTTC

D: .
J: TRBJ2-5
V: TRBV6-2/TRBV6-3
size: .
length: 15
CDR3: CASSFFLTRRETQYF
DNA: TGTGCCAGCAGTTTCTTCCTCACTCGGAGGGAGACCCAGTACTTC

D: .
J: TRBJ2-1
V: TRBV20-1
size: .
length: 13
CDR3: CSAPAGAPREQFF
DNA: TGCAGTGCTCCCGCGGGGGCGCCTAGGGAGCAGTTCTTC

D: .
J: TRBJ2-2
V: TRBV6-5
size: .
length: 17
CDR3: CASSYSLASRGTGELFF
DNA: TGTGCCAGCAGTTACTCCCTAGCGTCGAGGGGAACCGGGGAGCTGTTTTTT

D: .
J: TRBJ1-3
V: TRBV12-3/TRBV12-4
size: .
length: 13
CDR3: CASSPSFENTIYF
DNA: TGTGCCAGCAGCCCTTCCTTCGAAAACACCATATATTTT

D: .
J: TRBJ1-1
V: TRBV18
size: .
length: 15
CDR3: CASSRERTENTEAFF
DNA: TGTGCCAGCTCACGGGAAAGGACGGAGAACACTGAAGCTTTCTTT

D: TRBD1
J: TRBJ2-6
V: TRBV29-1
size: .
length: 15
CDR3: CSALGGWYGANVLTF
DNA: TGCAGCGCGTTAGGGGGCTGGTATGGGGCCAACGTCCTGACTTTC

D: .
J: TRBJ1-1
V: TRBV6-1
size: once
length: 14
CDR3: CASTPDGRGTEAFF
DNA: TGTGCCAGCACCCCGGACGGACGGGGCACTGAAGCTTTCTTT

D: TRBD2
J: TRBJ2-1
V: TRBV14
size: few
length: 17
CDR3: CASSFFSGRARINEQFF
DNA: TGTGCCAGCAGCTTTTTTAGCGGGAGGGCCCGGATCAATGAGCAGTTCTTC

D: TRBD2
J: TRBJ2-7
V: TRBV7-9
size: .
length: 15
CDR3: CASSLSGGSPYEQYF
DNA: TGTGCCAGCAGCTTATCGGGCGGGAGCCCCTACGAGCAGTACTTC

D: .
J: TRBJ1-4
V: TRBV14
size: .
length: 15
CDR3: CASSQLAATNEKLFF
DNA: TGTGCCAGCAGCCAACTAGCAGCAACTAATGAAAAACTGTTTTTT

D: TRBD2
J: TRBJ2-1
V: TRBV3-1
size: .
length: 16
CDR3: CASSQDPGLASNEQFF
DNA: TGTGCCAGCAGCCAAGATCCGGGACTAGCCTCCAATGAGCAGTTCTTC

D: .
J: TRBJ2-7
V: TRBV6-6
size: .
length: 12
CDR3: CASSPAGEEQYF
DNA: TGTGCCAGCAGCCCCGCCGGGGAGGAGCAGTACTTC

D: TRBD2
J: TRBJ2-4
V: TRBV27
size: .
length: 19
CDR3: CASSSITSGGTLAKNIQYF
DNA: TGTGCCAGCAGTAGCATTACCAGCGGGGGGACACTAGCCAAAAACATTCAGTACTTC

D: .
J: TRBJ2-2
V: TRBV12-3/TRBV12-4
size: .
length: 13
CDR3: CASSSRDTGELFF
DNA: TGTGCCAGCAGCAGTAGGGACACCGGGGAGCTGTTTTTT

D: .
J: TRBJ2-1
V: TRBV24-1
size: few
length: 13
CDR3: CATSEKFTHEQFF
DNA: TGTGCCACCAGTGAGAAGTTTACCCATGAGCAGTTCTTC

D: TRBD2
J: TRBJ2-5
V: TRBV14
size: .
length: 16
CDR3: CASSRGVAGGQETQYF
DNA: TGTGCCAGCAGCCGTGGTGTAGCGGGGGGGCAAGAGACCCAGTACTTC

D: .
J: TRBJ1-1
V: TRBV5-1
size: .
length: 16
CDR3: CASSLGGLTMNVEAFF
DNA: TGCGCCAGCAGCTTGGGTGGCTTAACAATGAACGTTGAAGCTTTCTTT

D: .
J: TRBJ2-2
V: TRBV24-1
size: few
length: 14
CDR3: CATRPRGNTGELFF
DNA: TGTGCCACCAGGCCCAGGGGGAACACCGGGGAGCTGTTTTTT